This T cell receptor beta chain stems from a study of T cells after yellow fever vaccination. General study points: Once the booster was given, most primary-vaccination clones reappeared, at more than 95% for CD4 and around 90% for CD8. Highly abundant clonotypes carried over from the bulk population could end up in FACS-sorted repertoires as contaminants.

TCRdb recomputed calls from the 5' RACE reads with MiXCR, one row per CDR3 protein. The sample carries 200,000 to 250,000 distinct CDR3 sequences, 3% to 3.5% recorded once. This clonotype showed up many times. Its antigen is not known. CDR3 length: 16 residues. V lost 0 bases and J lost 6, with 18 bases in between. Germline V lookup: CDR1 DFQATT, CDR2 SNEGSKA (reference sequence). This sequence originates from a young man who received the YFV17D yellow fever vaccine. The V and J genes are TRBV20-1 and TRBJ1-5, with D possibly being TRBD1 (6 bases). The sample consisted of CD4+ T cells sorted from PBMCs, taken 10 days after the yellow fever booster vaccination. Here the CDR3 DNA reads TGCAGTGCTAGAGAAGGGGGAGGGGCGCTCGGTCAGCCCCAGCATTTT. Translated, it gives CSAREGGGALGQPQHF.